This entry lists 14 T cell receptor beta chains sequenced from one sample in a study of cytomegalovirus exposure and HLA in healthy donors. The protocol was immunoSEQ multiplex PCR, while the TCRdb copy is restricted to in-frame clones and leaves out a portion. The data contain 200,000 to 250,000 clones, over 80% of them seen just once; the ten biggest clones take up around an eighth. Sequencing was performed on PBMCs. These TCRs come from a woman aged 30 to 39 in good health and CMV-seropositive.

The chain links TRBV9 to TRBJ2-2; D possibly corresponds to TRBD1 (5 bases). There are 13 residues in the CDR3. CDR1 and CDR2 (germline): SGDLS, YYNGEE. The ends were cut back, 2 bases at V and 6 bases at J, with 8 bases in the middle. For the CDR3, the DNA is TGTGCCAGCAGCGTGCAGGGTTCCGGGGAGCTGTTTTTT. The encoded protein is CASSVQGSGELFF.

There are a few counts of this clone. The chain joins TRBV6-1 to TRBJ2-1; D call uncertain. CDR3 length: 13 amino acids. CDR1 and CDR2 (germline): MNHNS, SASEGT. Trimming shortened V by 4 bases and J by 4 bases, and 8 bases separated the two germline ends. CDR3: CASSVSTYNEQFF. CDR3 nucleotides: TGTGCCAGCAGTGTATCTACGTACAATGAGCAGTTCTTC.

This clone has just one count. The chain couples TRBV30 to TRBJ2-7, with 8 bases lining up with TRBD1. Germline values: CDR1 GTSNPN, CDR2 SVGIG (reference sequence). The V and J ends lost 6 bases and 3 bases, in that order; junction bases with no gene match: 10. This CDR3 is 14 amino acids long. Here the CDR3 reads CACTPDRDLYEQYF. As DNA, the CDR3 is TGTGCCTGCACACCGGACAGGGATCTCTACGAGCAGTACTTC.

This chain links TRBV13 with TRBJ1-2; D is possibly TRBD1 (5 bases). The CDR3 is made up of 13 amino acids. V was clipped by 2 bases and J by 8 bases, with 12 bases between them. Per germline, CDR1 PRHDT and CDR2 FYEKMQ (reference sequence). CDR3 sequence: CASSLFRVAGYTF. CDR3 sequence (DNA): TGTGCCAGCAGCTTATTCAGGGTAGCGGGCTACACCTTC.

The chain links TRBV6-5 to TRBJ1-5; 7 nucleotides agree with TRBD1. V was pared by 7 bases and J by 6 bases, with 12 bases of the junction left unmatched. The CDR3 consists of 15 residues. In germline, CDR1 is MNHEY, CDR2 SVGAGI. The DNA for the CDR3 is TGTGCCAGCACCGACCCCGACAGGGTGAGTCAGCCCCAGCATTTT. Encoded protein: CASTDPDRVSQPQHF.

The chain employs TRBV18 and TRBJ1-2; possibly TRBD1 for D (5 bases). V was clipped by 0 bases and J by 4 bases, with 18 bases between them. The CDR3 is made up of 17 amino acids. Germline-derived CDR1 and CDR2 are KGHSH and LQKENI. The CDR3: CASSPPGAEKGLYGYTF. DNA of the CDR3: TGTGCCAGCTCACCACCAGGGGCCGAGAAGGGACTCTATGGCTACACCTTC.

The chain links TRBV27 to TRBJ2-7; 8 nucleotides agree with TRBD2. This CDR3 has 15 residues. Germline V lookup: CDR1 MNHEY, CDR2 SMNVEV (reference sequence). V dropped 6 bases and J dropped 5; count of bases not matched to a gene: 12. The CDR3: CASSLRGGPRDEQYF. The CDR3 nucleotides read TGTGCCAGCAGCCTACGGGGGGGCCCTCGGGACGAGCAGTACTTC.

The chain has TRBV30 and TRBJ1-5, with D unclear. The CDR3 spans 15 residues. CDR1 GTSNPN and CDR2 SVGIG come from the germline V gene (reference sequence). The V end was cut by 1 base, the J end by 4 bases, with 14 bases between. This CDR3 is CAWSGPGQGNQPQHF. The CDR3 DNA reads as TGTGCCTGGAGTGGGCCCGGGCAAGGGAATCAGCCCCAGCATTTT.

The rearrangement uses TRBV7-2 and TRBJ2-2, with 7 bases identical to TRBD1. Trimming removed 1 base from V and 2 bases from J; junction bases left unmatched: 10. Looked up from germline, CDR1 is SGHTA and CDR2 is FQGNSA. This CDR3 contains 18 residues. The CDR3 here is CASSLEATGSYNTGELFF. The CDR3 DNA is TGTGCCAGCAGCTTAGAAGCGACAGGGAGTTACAACACCGGGGAGCTGTTTTTT.

V and J are TRBV5-1 and TRBJ1-4, with no clear D. The CDR3 loop spans 14 amino acids. Trimming removed 5 bases from V and 3 bases from J, with 11 bases in between. The germline V gene has CDR1 SGHRS and CDR2 YFSETQ. The CDR3: CASRLRESNEKLFF. The DNA of the CDR3 is TGCGCCAGCAGGCTTCGAGAGTCTAATGAAAAACTGTTTTTT.

V gene TRBV7-9 combines with J gene TRBJ2-7; D may be TRBD1 (6 bases). Trimming took off 2 bases at V and 6 bases at J, with 11 bases between the two ends. In germline, CDR1 is SEHNR, CDR2 FQNEAQ (reference sequence). The CDR3 runs to 13 residues. CDR3 bases: TGTGCCAGCAGCTTACCAGGGGCGGTCGAGCAGTACTTC. This sequence encodes CASSLPGAVEQYF.

The rearrangement links TRBV4-1 to TRBJ1-1, with TRBD1 matching over 7 bases. With V trimmed by 2 bases and J by 3 bases, 9 bases remained unmatched. The CDR3 has 16 amino acids. Germline V CDR1 and CDR2: MGHRA, YSYEKL. CDR3 coding DNA: TGCGCCAGCAGCCAAACCCCACAGGGGAGGTACACTGAAGCTTTCTTT. The encoded protein is CASSQTPQGRYTEAFF.

The V gene is TRBV7-2, the J gene TRBJ2-1; D is unresolved. Trimming cost V 5 bases and J 8 bases, with 7 bases left between them. Germline loops: CDR1 SGHTA, CDR2 FQGNSA. CDR3 length: 11 amino acids. CDR3 in DNA: TGTGCCAGCAGCCAATATCATGAGCAGTTCTTC. The encoded protein is CASSQYHEQFF.

This clone was detected once. The V and J genes are TRBV13 and TRBJ2-3; D is ambiguous. From germline, CDR1 is PRHDT and CDR2 FYEKMQ (reference sequence). CDR3 length: 11 residues. Trimming shortened V by 4 bases and J by 2 bases, and 1 base separated the two germline ends. CDR3 loop: CASSSTDTQYF. The CDR3 region has the DNA TGTGCCAGCAGCTCCACAGATACGCAGTATTTT.